Listed below are T cell receptor beta chains from one sample, sequenced in a study of blood T cell repertoires in COVID-19. Using immunoSEQ multiplex PCR, the repertoire was profiled, and TCRdb retains in-frame clones only, with some absent. This sample yields tens of thousands of clones, of which about 86% are seen a single time; over 3.5% belongs to the top ten. What was sequenced was peripheral blood. These TCRs come from a man older than 75 with active COVID-19. Both conserved end residues are part of each CDR3. The D gene is left open where the match is weak. The size of a clone is reported for some rows only, either as once, few or many, or as a class for expanded clones.

>TRBJ1-1|13|TRBV10-1|NA|NA
TGCGCCAGCTCAGGGGAAATGAACACTGAAGCTTTCTTT
CASSGEMNTEAFF
>TRBJ2-7|16|TRBV24-1|NA|NA
TGTGCCACCAGTGGGGGGGATACCGGGCCAGACTACGAGCAGTACTTC
CATSGGDTGPDYEQYF
>TRBJ1-5|17|TRBV28|TRBD1|NA
TGTGCCAGCAGAACTCACCGGGACAGGGTTAGCAATCAGCCCCAGCATTTT
CASRTHRDRVSNQPQHF
>TRBJ1-1|15|TRBV10-3|TRBD1|NA
TGTGCCATCAGTGATGGGGGACAGGTGAACACTGAAGCTTTCTTT
CAISDGGQVNTEAFF
>TRBJ2-5|14|TRBV5-1|NA|NA
TGCGCCAGCAGCTCCGGACAGCAACAAGAGACCCAGTACTTC
CASSSGQQQETQYF
>TRBJ2-7|18|TRBV28|TRBD1|NA
TGTGCCAGCAGAGGGGGACAGGCATTCGGGGCTAGGGTCTACGAGCAGTACTTC
CASRGGQAFGARVYEQYF
>TRBJ1-5|16|TRBV19|NA|NA
TGTGCCAGTAGTATATCGGCTGGGGGCCGCAATCAGCCCCAGCATTTT
CASSISAGGRNQPQHF
>TRBJ2-7|16|TRBV7-9|NA|NA
TGTGCCAGCAGCTTAGCGGTTAGCGAAAACCTATACGAGCAGTACTTC
CASSLAVSENLYEQYF
>TRBJ2-1|20|TRBV2|TRBD2|NA
TGTGCCAGCAGGCCTCCTCGTACTAGCGGGAGTAGGGTTGGGGCAAATGAGCAGTTCTTC
CASRPPRTSGSRVGANEQFF
>TRBJ2-1|16|TRBV3-1/TRBV3-2|TRBD2|NA
TGTGCCAGCAGCCAAGTCAGCGGGAGGCCGGTGGAGAAGCAGTTCTTC
CASSQVSGRPVEKQFF
>TRBJ2-7|13|TRBV27|TRBD2|NA
TGTGCCAGCCAAAGTCGGCGGGGGGACGAGCAGTACTTC
CASQSRRGDEQYF
>TRBJ1-2|17|TRBV28|TRBD1|NA
TGTGCCAGCAGTTCGCATTCGGGACAGGACTTTAACTATGGCTACACCTTC
CASSSHSGQDFNYGYTF
>TRBJ2-1|20|TRBV27|TRBD2|NA
TGTGCCAGCAGTTTTAATCCCGGGACGGTTAGCGGGAGCTCCTACAATGAGCAGTTCTTC
CASSFNPGTVSGSSYNEQFF
>TRBJ2-7|19|TRBV23-1|NA|NA
TGCGCCAGCAGGAGGCTGGCGGCCCGCGCACAGGGTACGGCCTACGAGCAGTACTTC
CASRRLAARAQGTAYEQYF
>TRBJ1-5|14|TRBV5-6|NA|NA
TGTGCCAGCAGCTTAGGGGCAGGGGATCAGCCCCAGCATTTT
CASSLGAGDQPQHF
>TRBJ1-3|15|TRBV9|NA|NA
TGTGCCAGCAGCGTAGGTTCGTACTCTGGAAACACCATATATTTT
CASSVGSYSGNTIYF
>TRBJ1-2|14|TRBV28|NA|NA
TGTGCCAGCAGTTTCAGGGTTCGGGACTATGGCTACACCTTC
CASSFRVRDYGYTF
>TRBJ2-7|14|TRBV11-2|TRBD2|NA
TGTGCCAGCCTTAGGGTGAGCGGGAGGGGCGAGCAGTACTTC
CASLRVSGRGEQYF
>TRBJ2-1|20|TRBV7-7|TRBD2|NA
TGTGCCAGCAGCCGGAAAGAACCCAATAGCGGGAGGGCCAGGGACAATGAGCAGTTCTTC
CASSRKEPNSGRARDNEQFF
>TRBJ2-2|14|TRBV15|NA|NA
TGTGCCACCAGCAGAGAGATCCGGGACGGGGAGCTGTTTTTT
CATSREIRDGELFF
>TRBJ2-2|14|TRBV6-5|TRBD1|NA
TGTGCCAGCAGGGGACAGGGTCAAACCGGGGAGCTGTTTTTT
CASRGQGQTGELFF
>TRBJ1-1|16|TRBV6-2/TRBV6-3|TRBD1|few
TGTGCCAGCAGTCACCGGATGACAGGGGGGGTCGCTGAAGCTTTCTTT
CASSHRMTGGVAEAFF
>TRBJ1-4|14|TRBV5-1|NA|NA
TGCGCCAGCAGCAAGGGACACGGTAATGAAAAACTGTTTTTT
CASSKGHGNEKLFF
>TRBJ2-5|13|TRBV12-3/TRBV12-4|TRBD1|NA
TGTGCCAGCAGTCCCGGACAGGGACAGACCCAGTACTTC
CASSPGQGQTQYF
>TRBJ2-2|14|TRBV2|NA|NA
TGTGCCAGCAGTGTTGCGGGGTGGACCGGGGAGCTGTTTTTT
CASSVAGWTGELFF
>TRBJ1-4|14|TRBV7-2|TRBD1|NA
TGTGCCAGCAGCCAAAACAGGGGTGGTGAAAAACTGTTTTTT
CASSQNRGGEKLFF
>TRBJ2-7|16|TRBV25-1|TRBD2|few
TGTGCCAGCAGGAAACAGGGGACTAGCGGCACCTACGAGCAGTACTTC
CASRKQGTSGTYEQYF
>TRBJ2-2|16|TRBV6-2/TRBV6-3|NA|NA
TGTGCCAGCAGTTATTCCCCGGTGCGGAACACCGGGGAGCTGTTTTTT
CASSYSPVRNTGELFF
>TRBJ2-6|18|TRBV24-1|TRBD1|NA
TGTGCCACCAGTGAACCGGGACAGGGGAGCTCTGGGGCCAACGTCCTGACTTTC
CATSEPGQGSSGANVLTF
>TRBJ1-5|13|TRBV6-1|NA|few
TGTGCCAGCAGTGAAGCTGGCCAACAGCCCCAGCATTTT
CASSEAGQQPQHF
>TRBJ2-6|14|TRBV30|TRBD2|NA
TGTGCCTGCCGGGAGGCCTCTGGGGCCAACGTCCTGACTTTC
CACREASGANVLTF
>TRBJ1-3|17|TRBV28|TRBD1|NA
TGTGCCACTACGGGACAGGGGGCCGCCGCTCCAATAAACACCATATATTTT
CATTGQGAAAPINTIYF
>TRBJ2-5|14|TRBV7-2|TRBD1|NA
TGTGCCAGCAGCGCACAGGGGGCGCGTGAGACCCAGTACTTC
CASSAQGARETQYF
>TRBJ2-1|15|TRBV6-5|TRBD2|NA
TGTGCCAGCAGGCCCCTAGCGGGAACCGACAATGAGCAGTTCTTC
CASRPLAGTDNEQFF
>TRBJ2-5|15|TRBV19|TRBD2|NA
TGTGCCAGTAGGAGGGCAGCGGGGCTCCAAGAGACCCAGTACTTC
CASRRAAGLQETQYF
>TRBJ1-2|14|TRBV19|TRBD1|NA
TGTGCCAGTAGCAACGGACAGGCAACAGGGGGCTACACCTTC
CASSNGQATGGYTF
>TRBJ2-7|13|TRBV5-6|NA|NA
TGTGCCAGCAGCTCTGGGACTTCCTACGAGCAGTACTTC
CASSSGTSYEQYF
>TRBJ2-1|12|TRBV19|NA|NA
TGTGCCAGTAGTATTGGTGGGAGCGAGCAGTTCTTC
CASSIGGSEQFF
>TRBJ2-1|15|TRBV13|TRBD2|NA
TGTGCCAGCAGCTTTCTTCGCGGGAGTATGAAGGAGCAGTTCTTC
CASSFLRGSMKEQFF
>TRBJ2-5|16|TRBV9|NA|NA
TGTGCCAGCAGCCCGACCCTGAGACAGTTCCAAGAGACCCAGTACTTC
CASSPTLRQFQETQYF
>TRBJ1-1|14|TRBV3-1/TRBV3-2|NA|NA
TGTGCCAGCAGCCGAACTCGGAGGGGCGCTGAAGCTTTCTTT
CASSRTRRGAEAFF
>TRBJ1-1|14|TRBV7-2|TRBD1|NA
TGTGCCAGCAGCTTACATGACAGGGACACTGAAGCTTTCTTT
CASSLHDRDTEAFF
>TRBJ2-2|15|TRBV3-1/TRBV3-2|NA|NA
TGTGCCAGCAGCCCACGACTAGGGAACACCGGGGAGCTGTTTTTT
CASSPRLGNTGELFF
>TRBJ2-1|15|TRBV2|TRBD2|NA
TGTGCCAGCACCGTACCGGGAGGGCCGGGAAATGAGCAGTTCTTC
CASTVPGGPGNEQFF
>TRBJ2-3|11|TRBV29-1|NA|NA
TGCAGCGTGGCTAGCACAGATACGCAGTATTTT
CSVASTDTQYF
>TRBJ1-5|16|TRBV28|NA|NA
TGTGCCAGCAGTTTACATATCGGCGGTAGCAATCAGCCCCAGCATTTT
CASSLHIGGSNQPQHF
>TRBJ2-5|17|TRBV9|TRBD2|few
TGTGCCAGCAGCGGTAGGGCGGGAGAAGCGTACCAAGAGACCCAGTACTTC
CASSGRAGEAYQETQYF
>TRBJ1-1|17|TRBV18|TRBD1|NA
TGTGCCAGCTCACCACTGGGACAGGGGGCCGTGAACACTGAAGCTTTCTTT
CASSPLGQGAVNTEAFF
>TRBJ1-2|15|TRBV28|NA|NA
TGTGCCAGCAGTTCAGCGGGGGGGGGAAGCTATGGCTACACCTTC
CASSSAGGGSYGYTF
>TRBJ2-1|15|TRBV6-5|TRBD2|NA
TGTGCCAGCAGCCTTAGCGGGAGGGCGCGGAATGAGCAGTTCTTC
CASSLSGRARNEQFF
>TRBJ2-1|14|TRBV20-1|NA|once
TGCAGTGCTAGTAAAACTCTCCCATACAATGAGCAGTTCTTC
CSASKTLPYNEQFF
>TRBJ2-2|16|TRBV19|NA|NA
TGTGCCAGTAGGCCTTGGGGAGACGCGAACACCGGGGAGCTGTTTTTT
CASRPWGDANTGELFF
>TRBJ1-5|14|TRBV28|NA|NA
TGTGCCAGCAGTTGGGGGCTCGGCAATCAGCCCCAGCATTTT
CASSWGLGNQPQHF